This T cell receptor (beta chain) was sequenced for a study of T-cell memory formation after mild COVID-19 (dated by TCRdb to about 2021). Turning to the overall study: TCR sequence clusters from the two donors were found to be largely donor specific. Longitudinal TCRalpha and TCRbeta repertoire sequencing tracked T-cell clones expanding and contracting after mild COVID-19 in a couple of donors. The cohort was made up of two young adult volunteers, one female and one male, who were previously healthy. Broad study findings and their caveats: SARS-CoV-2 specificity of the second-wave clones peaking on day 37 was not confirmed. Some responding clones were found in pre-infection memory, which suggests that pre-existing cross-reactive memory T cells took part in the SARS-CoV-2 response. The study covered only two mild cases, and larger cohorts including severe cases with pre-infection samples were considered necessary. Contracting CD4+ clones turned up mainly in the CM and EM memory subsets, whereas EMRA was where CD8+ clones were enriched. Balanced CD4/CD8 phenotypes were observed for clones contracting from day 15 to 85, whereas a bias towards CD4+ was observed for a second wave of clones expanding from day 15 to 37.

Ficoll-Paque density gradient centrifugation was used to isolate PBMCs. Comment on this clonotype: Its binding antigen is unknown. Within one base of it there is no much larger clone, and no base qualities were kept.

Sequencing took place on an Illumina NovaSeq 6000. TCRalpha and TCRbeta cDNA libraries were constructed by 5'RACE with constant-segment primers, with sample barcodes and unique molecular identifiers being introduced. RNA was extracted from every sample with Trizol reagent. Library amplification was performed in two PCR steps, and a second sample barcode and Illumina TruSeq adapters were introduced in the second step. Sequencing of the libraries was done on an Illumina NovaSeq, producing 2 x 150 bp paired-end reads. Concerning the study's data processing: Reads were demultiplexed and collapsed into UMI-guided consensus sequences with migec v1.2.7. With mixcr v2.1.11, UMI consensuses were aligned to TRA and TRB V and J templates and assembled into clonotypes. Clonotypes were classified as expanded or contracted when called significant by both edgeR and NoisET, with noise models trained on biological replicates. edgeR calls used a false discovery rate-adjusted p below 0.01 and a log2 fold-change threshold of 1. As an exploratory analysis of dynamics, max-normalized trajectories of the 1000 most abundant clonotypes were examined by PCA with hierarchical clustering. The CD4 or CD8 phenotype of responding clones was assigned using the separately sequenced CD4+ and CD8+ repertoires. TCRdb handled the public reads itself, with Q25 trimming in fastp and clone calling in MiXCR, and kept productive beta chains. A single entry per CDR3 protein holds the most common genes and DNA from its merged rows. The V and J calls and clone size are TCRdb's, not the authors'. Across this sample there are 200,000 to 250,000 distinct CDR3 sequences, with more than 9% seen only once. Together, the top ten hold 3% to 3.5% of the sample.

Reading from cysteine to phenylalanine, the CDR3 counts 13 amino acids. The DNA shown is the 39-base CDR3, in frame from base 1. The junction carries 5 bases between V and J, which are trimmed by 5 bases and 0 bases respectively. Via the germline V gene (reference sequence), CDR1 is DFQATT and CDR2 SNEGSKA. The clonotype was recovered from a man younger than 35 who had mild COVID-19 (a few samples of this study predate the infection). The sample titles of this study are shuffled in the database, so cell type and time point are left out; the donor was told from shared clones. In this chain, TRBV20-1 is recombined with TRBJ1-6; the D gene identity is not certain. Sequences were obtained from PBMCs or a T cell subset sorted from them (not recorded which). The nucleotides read TGCAGTGCTCAGAGCTCCTATAATTCACCCCTCCACTTT. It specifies CSAQSSYNSPLHF.